The clone carrying this TCR beta chain was recorded only once. Original data processing: The assay estimated nucleated cells by amplifying reference gene primers. Measured with immunoSEQ multiplex PCR; TCRdb has only the in-frame clones, and not every one. V, J and clone size reflect that table, while D and trimming were determined from the DNA. The sample lists roughly 120,000 clones; 70% to 80% were seen once. The sample originates from a study of blood T cell repertoires in COVID-19. Study at large: PBMCs, B-cell-depleted T cells, or T cells provided the cDNA or gDNA that made up the material.

This CDR3 comprises 15 residues. The J segment lost 4 bases and the V segment lost 5 bases, leaving 9 bases of the junction unmatched. Germline V gene sequence: CDR1 SGHNT, CDR2 YYREEE (reference sequence). Sequencing was performed on peripheral blood. This sequence was found in an older man with acute or convalescent COVID-19. The chain combines TRBV5-4 with TRBJ2-5; 9 bases match TRBD1. The CDR3 sequence is CASRQTGGRIETQYF. The CDR3 DNA follows: TGTGCCAGCAGGCAGACAGGGGGGCGCATAGAGACCCAGTACTTC. Full variable domain (outside the CDR3, taken from reference TRBV5-4 and TRBJ2-5): ETGVTQSPTHLIKTRGQQVTLRCSSQSGHNTVSWYQQALGQGPQFIFQYYREEENGRGNFPPRFSGLQFPNYSSELNVNALELDDSALYLCASRQTGGRIETQYFGPGTRLLVL.